A selection of T cell receptor beta chains follows, all from one sample in a study of cytomegalovirus exposure and HLA in healthy donors. Clones were sequenced by immunoSEQ multiplex PCR, and TCRdb holds only the in-frame ones, with some missing. The repertoire has roughly 190,000 clones, more than 75% of them found once; the top ten carry 1.5% to 2%. Sequenced: PBMCs. These receptors were taken from a woman in her late teens or twenties in good health and CMV-seronegative. Each CDR3 is given without its conserved first and last residue. Clone size appears in some rows only: once, few, many, or a class for an expanded clone.

>TRBV4-2|.|13
ASSQPGGPYNEQF
>TRBV7-3|once|16
ASSLLGVEEEGDYGYT
>TRBV2|.|9
ASSPITEAF
>TRBV6-6|.|12
ASSTFRTAAGYT
>TRBV9|.|14
ASSVGDGRAGDEQF
>TRBV7-9|.|11
ASSFTGPYEQY
>TRBV7-9|.|12
ASSFRGDPKGYT
>TRBV7-9|once|14
ASSPEGTSGRGEQY
>TRBV7-2|.|12
ASSFTSGSNEQF
>TRBV18|once|13
ASSYSILSTDTQY
>TRBV28|.|10
ASRSGGYEQY